Listed here are 8 T cell receptor beta chains from one sample, sequenced in a study of blood T cell repertoires in COVID-19. The protocol was immunoSEQ multiplex PCR, while the TCRdb copy is restricted to in-frame clones and leaves out a portion. The profile shows some 140,000 clones, 78% of them singletons. Material for sequencing was peripheral blood. These receptors were collected from a man aged 80 or over with acute or convalescent COVID-19.

This clone was counted only a few times. The gene calls are TRBV6-2 or TRBV6-3 and TRBJ1-1; 9 bases match TRBD1. Per germline, CDR1 MNHEY and CDR2 SVGEGT. CDR3 length equals 15 residues. J gave up 6 bases and V 6 bases, and 11 bases lay outside the gene matches. CDR3 sequence reads: CASSRTGGRIPEAFF. DNA for the CDR3: TGTGCCAGCAGCCGAACAGGGGGCAGGATCCCTGAAGCTTTCTTT.

The chain uses TRBV4-3 and TRBJ1-2, with D unresolved. Germline loops: CDR1 LGHNA, CDR2 YSLEER. Trimming removed 0 bases from V and 3 bases from J, with 11 bases in between. The CDR3 runs 15 residues. CDR3 in amino acids: CASSQDYPGDYGYTF. The CDR3 DNA is TGCGCCAGCAGCCAAGATTATCCAGGCGACTATGGCTACACCTTC.

Worth noting for this clone: The same CDR3 can be traced to other DNA sequences in this sample. This chain connects TRBV29-1 to TRBJ1-2; the D gene is possibly TRBD1 (5 bases). V lost 3 bases and J 8 bases, leaving 10 bases between the germline ends. Germline V gene lookup returns CDR1 SQVTM and CDR2 ANQGSEA. This CDR3 comprises 11 residues. CDR3 amino acids: CSVDGGRGYTF. For the CDR3, the DNA is TGCAGCGTTGACGGGGGACGGGGCTACACCTTC.

The chain is built from TRBV11-2 and TRBJ2-7; D gene uncertain. V dropped 4 bases and J dropped 0 bases, with 7 bases sitting between them. The CDR3 runs 13 residues. CDR1 and CDR2 from the germline V gene are SGHAT and FQNNGV. The CDR3: CASSSAGSYEQYF. As DNA, the CDR3 is TGTGCCAGCAGCTCGGCAGGCTCCTACGAGCAGTACTTC.

V usage is TRBV3-1 (or the pseudogene TRBV3-2) and J usage is TRBJ2-3; the D is unclear. In germline, CDR1 is LGHDT, CDR2 YNNKEL (reference sequence). This CDR3 has 13 amino acids. V was cut by 0 bases and J by 6 bases, with 7 bases left in between. The CDR3 DNA follows: TGTGCCAGCAGCCAAGATTTCAGGGATACGCAGTATTTT. As protein: CASSQDFRDTQYF.

The chain is built from TRBV5-1 and TRBJ1-2, with D hard to call. The CDR3 loop spans 12 amino acids. Trimming removed 4 bases at V and 0 bases at J, with 4 bases between. Germline V gene data show CDR1 as SGHRS and CDR2 as YFSETQ. CDR3 sequence: CASSTTNYGYTF. CDR3 DNA: TGCGCCAGCAGCACAACTAACTATGGCTACACCTTC.

This chain connects TRBV6-4 to TRBJ1-4; TRBD1 agrees at 7 bases. The V and J ends lost 8 bases and 1 base, in that order; junction bases with no gene match: 13. This CDR3 comprises 17 residues. The germline CDR1 and CDR2 sequences are MRHNA and SNTAGT. This CDR3 reads CASLLGDRKKTNEKLFF. The CDR3 coding sequence is TGTGCCAGCCTACTCGGGGACAGAAAAAAAACTAATGAAAAACTGTTTTTT.

The chain links TRBV12-5 to TRBJ1-2; 10 nucleotides line up with TRBD1. V lost 0 bases, J lost 8 bases, and 9 bases stayed unmatched. The CDR3 totals 16 residues. Germline CDR1 is LGHNT and CDR2 is FRNRAP. The CDR3 nucleotides are TGTGCTAGTGGTTTGGTACGGGGACAGGGGTTGGGAGGCTACACCTTC. This encodes CASGLVRGQGLGGYTF.